This TCR beta chain was recorded in a study of T-cell reconstitution after alpha-beta-depleted transplantation in children (dated by TCRdb to about 2016). Background on the whole study: Using TCR repertoire profiling, the study followed T-cell immune reconstitution in a quantitative way in children after TCRalphabeta/CD19-depleted allogeneic hematopoietic cell transplantation.

Inclusive of the bounding cysteine and phenylalanine, the CDR3 is 13 residues long. Only the CDR3 portion is preserved as DNA: 39 bases, with reading frame beginning at the first base. From V the trimming removes 4 bases and from J it removes 6 bases, while the gene matches leave 5 bases of the junction unaccounted for. The receptor library was made with PCR. These reads were obtained on an Illumina HiSeq 2500. TCR libraries were prepared with molecular barcoding, using unique molecular identifiers to normalize TCRbeta repertoire quantification. Clones were called with MiXCR by TCRdb after fastp trimmed the public reads at Q25, and only in-frame beta chains were retained. When rows share a CDR3 protein, they turn into one entry using the most common DNA and genes. This sample lists over 450,000 distinct CDR3 sequences; approximately 10% were detected once. The top ten clones comprise 2% of the sample.

Explained via the paper, the treatment or condition label denotes: allogeneic hematopoietic cell transplantation with graft depleted of TCRalphabeta T cells and CD19 B cells. The children who served as transplant recipients had been given grafts of TCRalphabeta/CD19-depleted allogeneic hematopoietic cells. General conclusions and limits of the study: The apparently early recovery of alphabetaT-cell counts about two months after transplant reportedly depended on only several hundred rapidly expanded clones that came from non-depleted graft cells. Over subsequent months, a decline in hyperexpanded clone frequencies was noted, and after one year, T-cell counts and TCRbeta diversity were mostly ascribed to newly produced T cells. In some patients, the high TCRbeta diversity seen at day 60 was put down to recipient T cells and intrathymic progenitors that had survived conditioning.

There are many counts of this clonotype. Its target antigen remains unknown. Base quality data are lacking; no much larger clone is found one base away. The source of this sequence is a child under 10 years old with inherited bone marrow failure, due to receive a stem cell transplant. The source was PBMCs, collected before TCRalphabeta/CD19-depleted stem cell transplant. The chain employs TRBV12-3 or TRBV12-4 and TRBJ1-2; TRBD1 fits 7 bases in the junction. This receptor carries the CDR3 CASSSRGPDGYTF. DNA sequence: TGTGCCAGCAGTTCGAGGGGGCCCGATGGCTACACCTTC.